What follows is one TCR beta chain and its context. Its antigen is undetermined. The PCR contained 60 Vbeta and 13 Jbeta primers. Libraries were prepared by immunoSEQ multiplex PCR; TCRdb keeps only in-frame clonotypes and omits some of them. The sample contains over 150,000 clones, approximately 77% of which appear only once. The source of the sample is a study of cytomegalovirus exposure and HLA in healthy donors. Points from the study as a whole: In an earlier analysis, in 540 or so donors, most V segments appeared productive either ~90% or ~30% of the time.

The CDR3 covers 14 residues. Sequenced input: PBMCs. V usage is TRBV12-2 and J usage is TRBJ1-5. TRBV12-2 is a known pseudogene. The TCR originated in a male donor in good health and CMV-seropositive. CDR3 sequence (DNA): TGTGCAAGTCCCATCGTAAGCGGACATCAGCCCCAGCATTTT. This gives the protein CASPIVSGHQPQHF.